One sample yielded the 3 T cell receptor beta chains listed below, sequenced in a study of identical twins. TCRdb reanalysed the 5' RACE reads using MiXCR and keeps one entry per CDR3 protein. The table lists 200,000 or so distinct CDR3 sequences, about 15% of them singletons. These data are also associated with another study on T cells expressing NK-cell markers.

Sequenced material: CD8+ T cells sorted from blood. Every receptor here comes from a young woman in good health.

Only a few counts were recorded for this clonotype. The rearrangement uses TRBV2 and TRBJ1-3; D gene ambiguous. The CDR3 totals 13 residues. Looked up from germline, CDR1 is SNHLY and CDR2 is FYNNEI. V lost 2 bases and J lost 1, with 3 bases in between. In nucleotides, the CDR3 is TGTGCCAGCAGTGAATTGTCTGGAAACACCATATATTTT. Its protein product is CASSELSGNTIYF.

Details on this clonotype: A read error may account for a junction end that differs from germline. The V and J genes are TRBV6-5 and TRBJ2-7; D is unclear. This CDR3 comprises 14 residues. Germline V lookup: CDR1 MNHEY, CDR2 SVGAGI. Here the CDR3 reads CSSSYPRAVYEQYF. DNA for the CDR3: TGTTCCAGCAGTTACCCGCGAGCAGTCTACGAGCAGTACTTC.

This clonotype appeared many times. Germline and junction disagree at one end, which may indicate a read error. The rearrangement links TRBV12-3 or TRBV12-4 to TRBJ2-7; weak D call: TRBD1 (5 bases). This CDR3 comprises 10 residues. The CDR3 DNA reads as TGTGCCAGCAGTTTATCCACAGGTTGCTTC. It specifies CASSLSTGCF.